This T cell receptor (beta chain) was retrieved from a study of cytomegalovirus exposure and HLA in healthy donors (dated by TCRdb to the late 2010s). About the study as a whole: An earlier analysis of approximately 550 of the donors reported about 250 Gb of sequence data and about 100 million unique TCR beta sequences from some 180 million T cells. An early release covering roughly 640 HLA-typed donors comprised about 290 gigabases of sequencing data and tens of millions of unique TCR sequences. Of the approximately 400 genotyped donors, 65% to 90% were placed in the genetic ancestry cluster associated with self-reported Caucasian donors. The aim of the study was to test whether cataloging public T cell receptors could identify signatures of past pathogen exposure. Using immunosequencing, the study profiled T cell repertoires from about 620 subjects and related those repertoires to cytomegalovirus serostatus. Besides the first cohort of roughly 700 subjects, a separate validation cohort made up of 120 different subjects was used. To predict cytomegalovirus infection status, the study combined high-throughput TCR immunosequencing, statistical association of individual TCRs with disease status, and machine learning. In a later analysis, previously published TCR beta repertoires from 666 donors were re-analyzed and high-resolution HLA genotyping was added so that TCR occurrence patterns could be studied. The later analysis used no new phenotypic data to find candidate immune exposures, relying instead on TCR beta sequences and their occurrence across donors. In an earlier analysis of 587 of the donors, high-throughput TCR beta sequencing was used to judge whether each TCR beta V gene segment behaved as functional or pseudogenic. Donor age, sex, ethnicity and CMV serostatus were compiled alongside the repertoire data. In a later genetic analysis, genome-wide SNP genotypes for about 65% of the 666 donors were used, and that subset was treated as a discovery cohort. All discovery cohort repertoires had been generated using a single sequencing platform. HLA typing included class I and class II loci at four-digit resolution. The number of donors typed differed by locus, with roughly 620-630 for A, B, C, DRB1 and DQB1, around 560 for DQA1, under 610 for DPA1, and some 470 for DPB1. Because of strong linkage in the cohort, 4 to 6 DR-DQ haplotypes were treated as single units for association and clustering. Across some 400 genotyped donors of the cohort, an average of approximately 220,000 unique TCR beta nucleotide sequences per donor were sequenced, and roughly 18% of those sequences were non-productive.

To prepare the library, the immunoSEQ multiplex PCR assay was applied. For the multiplex PCR, a mixture combining 60 forward primers for TCR Vbeta segments and 13 reverse primers for TCR Jbeta segments was used. The CDR3 region of rearranged TCR beta genes was amplified from genomic DNA with a multiplex PCR assay. On the Illumina HiSeq System, the amplified TCR beta libraries were sequenced as 87-base-pair reads. As for how the authors treated the data: A later analysis tallied roughly 78 million unique TCR beta chains across the 700 or so repertoires, and some 10 million of those chains were shared by two or more donors. A nearest-neighbor algorithm error-corrected the raw reads and collapsed the reads into unique sequences, merging closely related sequences to remove PCR and sequencing errors. To assign V, D and J gene segments, CDR3 sequences were aligned to IMGT reference sequences. For a sequence to be retained, a match of at least six nucleotides to both a V gene segment and a J gene segment was required. A rearrangement was called productive if the CDR3 had no stop codons and remained in frame with V and J, and every other rearrangement was called non-productive. CDR3 was defined according to IMGT convention as the region running from the second conserved V-encoded cysteine to the conserved J-encoded phenylalanine. The earlier analysis of some 550 of the donors excluded any sequence lacking an unambiguous match to a single V gene segment. An earlier analysis of several hundred of the donors called V segments functional above 56.7% productive rearrangements and segregating when the between-donor standard deviation exceeded 5%. A statistical classification framework was developed to diagnose cytomegalovirus status using the catalog of TCR beta chain sequences. In a later analysis, TCR nucleotide sequences were compared against IMGT/GENE-DB human TR gene sequences so that V and J genes could be assigned. A later analysis assigned CDR3 sequences and most-parsimonious VDJ recombination scenarios with the TCRdist pipeline. In a later analysis, each TCR beta chain was defined by its CDR3 amino acid sequence together with its V-gene family, and reads without a unique V-gene family were excluded. In a later analysis, fewer than 600 highly shared, low-generation-probability nucleotide sequences were removed to address suspected cross-contamination and a sequencing artifact. A later analysis calculated a clonal expansion index for each public chain from normalized within-repertoire ranks of inferred template counts. Generation probabilities in a later analysis came from a VDJ recombination model fitted to out-of-frame rearrangements, and those results were checked against IGoR. Hypergeometric tests were used in a later analysis to score TCR-TCR, TCR-HLA and TCR-CMV co-occurrence, with a repertoire-size bias correction applied to the TCR pairs. A later analysis estimated false discovery rates by permuting HLA or CMV assignments 20 times. A later analysis grouped co-occurring TCRs with DBSCAN, adding TCRdist sequence similarity when clustering within HLA-allele-positive subsets. Repertoires with fewer than 30,000 or more than 120,000 public chains were left out of co-occurrence clustering, as were four to six repertoires with anomalous nucleotide sharing. TCRdb stores this immuneACCESS table with in-frame sequences only. Part of the clones is absent; in the studies checked, under half of the shortfall reflects unresolved V genes, and no reason is known for the rest. V and J calls and clone size follow that table, whereas D and trimming were derived from the DNA. The sample's table covers some 150,000 clones. Roughly 2.5% of the sample lies in the top ten.

The cohort was made up of 666 healthy bone marrow donors. Cohort members were all nominally healthy when sampled, although unrecorded immune exposures were likely present. The donor was CMV seronegative and was included in the group of a few hundred seronegative cohort members. A peripheral blood sample was provided by each donor, and peripheral blood mononuclear cells were used for TCR beta sequencing. Genomic DNA was extracted from the blood cell samples with the Qiagen DNeasy Blood Extraction Kit. Note on this clone: The antigen it binds to is not known.

General findings and caveats noted by the study authors: The only immune exposure information available for the cohort was CMV serostatus. The earlier analysis of around 600 of the donors excluded 15 to 20 rarely observed V segments, including chromosome 9 orphons, because counts were too low. According to a later genetic analysis, donors in an Asian-associated ancestry cluster had fewer N-insertions in productive TCRs than the approximately 670-donor mean. In the study, roughly 160 TCR beta chains were listed as associated with cytomegalovirus. In an earlier analysis of some 500 of the donors, most TCR beta V segments were observed in productive rearrangements about 87% or about 30% of the time, broadly matching IMGT annotations. Presence/absence analyses assumed roughly uniform sequencing depth across donors, an assumption that may not hold. According to a later analysis, TCR association rates differed among HLA loci, with DRB1 alleles showing the most associated TCRs and HLA-C alleles showing the fewest. Across donors, most TCR sequences were observed very rarely, whereas some public TCRs were present in many individuals. In a later analysis, HLA-associated TCR beta chains were found to be more clonally expanded and to have lower generation probabilities than equally common non-associated chains. When HLA alleles, especially DR and DQ, strongly co-occurred, TCR associations were difficult to assign to individual alleles. In this cohort, only TCR beta chains were sequenced, and detectable features were limited by the absence of alpha or paired-chain data. In vitro tests confirmed that a few of the cytomegalovirus-associated TCR beta chains recognize cytomegalovirus antigens. V-gene and J-gene trimming of TCR beta chains was associated with a missense DCLRE1C variant in a later genetic analysis, and the association was replicated in an independent cohort. In a later analysis, several top co-occurrence clusters were reported to appear linked to parvovirus B19, influenza, CMV and Epstein-Barr virus. A group of highly shared sequence variants was considered likely to be a technical artifact of the sequencing pipeline. Linkage disequilibrium might explain the correlated functional status among segregating V segments, but an unknown experimental factor could not be excluded. The authors suggested that the approach could potentially be generalized to other disease states and immunological phenotypes. Most CMV-associated TCR beta chains appeared to be HLA-restricted in a later analysis, and the HLA associations seemed to be driven largely by CMV exposure. HLA typing was unavailable for some donors at each locus, so association tests used only the typed subset. Specific HLA alleles were associated with roughly 16,000 TCR beta sequences at a false discovery rate of 0.05 in a later analysis. In both the original and validation cohorts, the classifier was reported to diagnose cytomegalovirus status with high specificity and sensitivity. A further reported finding was that TCR beta sequences accurately predicted the HLA-A and HLA-B alleles for most subjects in the first cohort.

This clonotype was obtained from a man in his forties or fifties in good health and CMV-seronegative. Sequencing was carried out using PBMCs.

The bases are TGTGCCAGCTCACCCGGGACAGACCCGAGGGATGAGCAGTTCTTC. Its protein product is CASSPGTDPRDEQFF. In this chain, TRBV18 is recombined with TRBJ2-1, and 7 junctional nucleotides match TRBD1. Sequences KGHSH (CDR1) and LQKENI (CDR2) are obtained from the germline V gene. From cysteine to phenylalanine, the CDR3 is 15 amino acids long. The CDR3 DNA has 45 bases and is translated from base 1. The junction shows trimming of 3 bases on V and 8 bases on J, and the gene matches do not reach 10 bases of it.